The 8 T cell receptor beta chains in this list originate from one sample, sequenced in a study of cytomegalovirus exposure and HLA in healthy donors. 13 Jbeta primers and 60 Vbeta primers were used for the PCR. Here immunoSEQ multiplex PCR was the method, and the copy in TCRdb shows in-frame clones only, minus some. The sample lists some 140,000 clones; more than 75% were seen once. The source material was PBMCs. The receptor source for this set is a man younger than 40 in good health and CMV-seropositive.

A note on this clone: Other DNA sequences in this sample translate to the same CDR3. V gene TRBV4-3 combines with J gene TRBJ1-2, with TRBD1 matching over 8 bases. V gave up 4 bases and J gave up 8 bases; unmatched junction bases: 15. Germline V gene sequence: CDR1 LGHNA, CDR2 YSLEER. The CDR3 spans 16 residues. The CDR3 DNA follows: TGCGCCAGCAGCCCGGACAGGGCAGGGGATTCCTACGGCTACACCTTC. Encoded protein: CASSPDRAGDSYGYTF.

V usage is TRBV6-5 and J usage is TRBJ2-7, with 10 bases aligning to TRBD1. Germline CDR1 reads MNHEY; CDR2 reads SVGAGI. This CDR3 has 15 residues. V was pared by 0 bases and J by 3 bases, with 2 bases of the junction left unmatched. CDR3 DNA: TGTGCCAGCAGTTACTCCGGGACAGGGGACTACGAGCAGTACTTC. The encoded protein is CASSYSGTGDYEQYF.

The chain couples TRBV5-1 to TRBJ2-7; 8 bases agree with TRBD1. V shed 4 bases, J shed 2 bases, and the junction held 5 bases outside the gene matches. This CDR3 comprises 14 residues. Germline V gene data show CDR1 as SGHRS and CDR2 as YFSETQ. The CDR3 DNA reads as TGCGCCAGCAGCCTGACAGGGGAGGCCTACGAGCAGTACTTC. Its translation is CASSLTGEAYEQYF.

The chain employs TRBV14 and TRBJ1-2; D gene ambiguous. The V gene's germline CDR1 is SGHDN and CDR2 FVKESK. This CDR3 has 14 amino acids. Trimming shortened V by 0 bases and J by 8 bases, and 13 bases separated the two germline ends. This CDR3 is CASSQDVRFGGYTF. CDR3 bases: TGTGCCAGCAGCCAAGATGTGAGGTTTGGAGGCTACACCTTC. The whole variable domain, remainder taken from reference TRBV14 and TRBJ1-2, is EAGVTQFPSHSVIEKGQTVTLRCDPISGHDNLYWYRRVMGKEIKFLLHFVKESKQDESGMPNNRFLAERTGGTYSTLKVQPAELEDSGVYFCASSQDVRFGGYTFGSGTRLTVV.

The CDR3 DNA reads TGTGCCAGCAGACGCCACTCGGGGGATGGCTACACCTTC. It translates to CASRRHSGDGYTF. The chain employs TRBV27 and TRBJ1-2; weak D call: TRBD1 (5 bases). V lost 6 bases to trimming and J lost 6 bases, with 14 bases between them. Germline CDR1 and CDR2: MNHEY and SMNVEV (reference sequence). The CDR3 consists of 13 residues.

The table lists this clone with a few counts. The genes are TRBV4-3 and TRBJ2-3; 7 bases are shared with TRBD2. V trimming: 5 bases; J trimming: 3 bases; junction bases outside the gene matches: 11. Germline CDR1 reads LGHNA; CDR2 reads YSLEER. This CDR3 is built from 16 residues. CDR3 residues: CASSFRSRRGTDTQYF. For the CDR3, the DNA is TGCGCCAGCAGCTTTCGAAGCCGGCGGGGGACAGATACGCAGTATTTT.

This rearrangement joins TRBV11-3 to TRBJ2-5, with 7 positions matching TRBD2. Trimming removed 5 bases from V and 5 bases from J; junction bases left unmatched: 11. This CDR3 region has 15 residues. Germline V gene lookup returns CDR1 SGHNT and CDR2 YENEEA. DNA for the CDR3: TGTGCCAGCAGCCCGGGACGGGGGGTGGCGGAGACCCAGTACTTC. This gives the protein CASSPGRGVAETQYF.

The chain has TRBV30 and TRBJ2-7; 9 bases match TRBD1. The CDR3 spans 15 residues. Per germline, CDR1 GTSNPN and CDR2 SVGIG (reference sequence). J was trimmed by 2 bases and V by 4 bases; bases with no gene match: 9. CDR3 coding DNA: TGTGCCTGGAAAGAGGGGACAGGGCCGACCTACGAGCAGTACTTC. It yields the protein CAWKEGTGPTYEQYF.